This passage covers 11 T cell receptor beta chains from one sample sequenced in a study of radiation and T cells in renal cell carcinoma (dated by TCRdb to 2019 to 2021). The time point label corresponds to: baseline pretreatment blood. Read against the paper, the sample's treatment or condition label means: 15 Gy SBRT to primary tumor, nephrectomy 4 weeks later. Library prep was done by the immunoSEQ multiplex PCR assay. TCRdb holds this immuneACCESS table with in-frame rearrangements only. Some clones are missing; in checked studies, unresolved V genes explain under half, and the rest has no known cause. Counted in this sample were some 110,000 clones; roughly 80% of them appeared once. The ten largest clones represent about 3% of the sample. The source was blood, collected from a patient whose treatment included radiotherapy and nephrectomy. These receptors originate from a woman aged 60 to 75 with renal cell carcinoma.

This sequence joins TRBV19 and TRBJ1-2; D gene uncertain. The ends were cut back, 3 bases at V and 8 bases at J, with 10 bases in the middle. CDR1 and CDR2 from the germline V gene are LNHDA and SQIVND (reference sequence). The CDR3 is made up of 12 amino acids. The CDR3 spells CASSIRAGGYTF. CDR3 DNA: TGTGCCAGTAGTATCCGCGCGGGGGGCTACACCTTC.

The V gene is TRBV7-9, the J gene TRBJ2-1; TRBD1 or TRBD2 may be the D gene (6 bases each). This CDR3 spans 15 amino acids. CDR1 is SEHNR, CDR2 FQNEAQ, per germline (reference sequence). The V and J ends lost 4 bases and 12 bases respectively, with 22 bases between them. In DNA, the CDR3 is TGTGCCAGCAGCTCAGCGTTGGGGGCGGGGAGTGGGCAGTTCTTC. It translates to CASSSALGAGSGQFF.

The V and J genes are TRBV7-2 and TRBJ2-1, with 9 bases lining up with TRBD2. Trimming at V came to 3 bases and at J to 0 bases, leaving 6 bases not matched to a gene. The CDR3 runs to 17 residues. Germline V lookup: CDR1 SGHTA, CDR2 FQGNSA. CDR3 in DNA: TGTGCCAGCAGCTTTAAAGCGGGAGGCCCCTCCTACAATGAGCAGTTCTTC. Translated: CASSFKAGGPSYNEQFF.

The V and J genes are TRBV2 and TRBJ1-4; TRBD1 aligns across 7 bases. CDR1 is SNHLY and CDR2 is FYNNEI in the germline V gene. The ends lost 3 bases at V and 7 bases at J; junction bases unmatched: 2. The CDR3 totals 13 residues. CDR3 nucleotide sequence: TGTGCCAGCAGTGACAGGGGGATTGAAAAACTGTTTTTT. It encodes CASSDRGIEKLFF.

V gene TRBV4-3 combines with J gene TRBJ2-5; 10 bases line up with TRBD2. The assigned J gene may be wrong: the sequence end matches TRBJ2-7 better. Germline assignment: CDR1 LGHNA and CDR2 YSLEER. The CDR3 extends over 15 amino acids. CDR3 coding DNA: TGCGCCAGCAGCCGCGAGCGGGAGGGACCCTACGAGCAGTACTTC. Its translation: CASSREREGPYEQYF.

The V and J genes are TRBV6-5 and TRBJ2-7; TRBD1 aligns across 7 bases. V gave up 2 bases and J gave up 4 bases; unmatched junction bases: 8. The V gene's germline CDR1 is MNHEY and CDR2 SVGAGI. This CDR3 is built from 15 residues. The DNA of the CDR3 is TGTGCCAGCAGTTACCGACAGGGAATATGGTACGAGCAGTACTTC. Translation: CASSYRQGIWYEQYF.

J is TRBJ2-1 and V is TRBV9; 7 bases are a match to TRBD2. V trimming: 4 bases; J trimming: 6 bases; junction bases outside the gene matches: 19. The CDR3 is 18 residues long. Germline CDR1 SGDLS, CDR2 YYNGEE. In DNA, the CDR3 is TGTGCCAGCAGCCACGATCCCCTACCCGGGAGGATGGGCAATGAGCAGTTCTTC. It yields the protein CASSHDPLPGRMGNEQFF.

This clone was observed once. This chain uses TRBV28 with TRBJ2-2; 8 positions match TRBD2. Trimming removed 3 bases from V and 4 bases from J; junction bases left unmatched: 4. CDR3 length: 15 residues. The germline V gene has CDR1 MDHEN and CDR2 SYDVKM. CDR3 loop: CASSFSGSGTGELFF. CDR3 nucleotide sequence: TGTGCCAGCAGTTTCAGCGGGAGCGGCACCGGGGAGCTGTTTTTT.

The chain is built from TRBV6-6 and TRBJ2-7; 11 bases match TRBD2. J lost 4 bases, V lost 2 bases, and 4 bases had no gene match. Germline CDR1 and CDR2: MNHNY and SVGAGI (reference sequence). The CDR3 covers 15 residues. Here the CDR3 reads CASSYGSSGRYEQYF. CDR3 DNA sequence: TGTGCCAGCAGTTACGGGTCTAGCGGGAGGTACGAGCAGTACTTC.

This rearrangement joins TRBV5-3 to TRBJ1-2; D gene unclear. TRBV5-3 is flagged as an ORF with uncertain function. V was trimmed by 4 bases and J by 5 bases, leaving 24 bases between them. CDR3 length: 17 amino acids. CDR3 region: CARSTSGSAYVGYGYTF. The CDR3 nucleotides are TGTGCCAGAAGCACCTCCGGGTCAGCATACGTGGGGTATGGCTACACCTTC.

J is TRBJ1-2 and V is TRBV18, with 7 bases aligning to TRBD1. With 6 bases clipped from V and 5 bases from J, the junction kept 9 bases outside the gene matches. Germline V gene lookup returns CDR1 KGHSH and CDR2 LQKENI. The CDR3 is 14 amino acids. This chain's CDR3 is CASSPTGQKYGYTF. The CDR3 bases are TGTGCCAGCTCCCCCACGGGACAGAAGTATGGCTACACCTTC.